This T cell receptor beta chain stems from a study of cytomegalovirus exposure and HLA in healthy donors. Study-level points and caveats: A missense variant in DCLRE1C was later tied to TCR beta V- and J-gene trimming.

This clone was recorded a few times. Its target is not known. The PCR used 60 Vbeta and 13 Jbeta primers. Methods used by the authors: A follow-up analysis tallied approximately 85 million unique TCR beta chains, roughly 11 million shared. Sequenced by immunoSEQ multiplex PCR; TCRdb stores in-frame clones only, minus some. V and J calls and clone size are those listed in that table; D and trimming were worked out from the DNA. The table shows roughly 130,000 clones, with just over 65% occurring only once. The donors, nominally healthy at sampling, likely had unrecorded immune exposures. V trimming: 5 bases; J trimming: 3 bases; junction bases outside the gene matches: 13. Germline V gives CDR1 LNHDA, CDR2 SQIVND (reference sequence). This CDR3 has 18 amino acids.

Material: PBMCs. This clonotype originated in a woman aged 60 to 75 in good health and CMV-seronegative. The chain recombines TRBV19 with TRBJ2-6, with 7 positions matching TRBD1. The CDR3 here is CASSGGLRGLVGANVLTF. CDR3 nucleotide sequence: TGTGCCAGTAGTGGCGGCCTAAGGGGGCTTGTTGGGGCCAACGTCCTGACTTTC.